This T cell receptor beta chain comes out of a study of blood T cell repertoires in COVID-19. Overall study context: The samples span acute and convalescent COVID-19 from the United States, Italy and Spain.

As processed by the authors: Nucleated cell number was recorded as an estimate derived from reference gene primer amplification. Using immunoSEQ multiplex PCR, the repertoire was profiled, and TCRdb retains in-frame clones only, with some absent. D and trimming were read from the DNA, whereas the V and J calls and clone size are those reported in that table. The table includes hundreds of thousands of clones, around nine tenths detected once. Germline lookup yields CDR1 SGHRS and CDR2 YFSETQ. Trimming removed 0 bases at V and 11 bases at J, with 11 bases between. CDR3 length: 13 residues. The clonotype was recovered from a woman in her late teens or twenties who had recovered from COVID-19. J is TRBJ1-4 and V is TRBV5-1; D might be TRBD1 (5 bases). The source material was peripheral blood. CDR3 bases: TGCGCCAGCAGCTTGGTAGGACACGCGAAACTGTTTTTT. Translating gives CASSLVGHAKLFF.